One and the same sample provided the 10 T cell receptor beta chains below, sequenced in a study of blood T cell repertoires in COVID-19. Method: immunoSEQ multiplex PCR; TCRdb's copy keeps in-frame clones and lacks some. The sample lists some 56,000 clones, 75% to 90% occurring once. What was sequenced was peripheral blood. These receptors all stem from a woman aged 60-75 years with COVID-19, enrolled during active disease.

This clone has just a few counts. This chain uses TRBV11-2 with TRBJ2-3; 7 positions agree with TRBD1. CDR1 is SGHAT and CDR2 is FQNNGV in the germline V gene. The CDR3 consists of 15 residues. V lost 2 bases, J lost 6 bases, and 8 bases stayed unmatched. In DNA form, the CDR3 reads TGTGCCAGCAGCTTATCTGGGACAGTTTCCGATACGCAGTATTTT. It encodes CASSLSGTVSDTQYF.

This chain joins TRBV9 and TRBJ1-2; D remains unclear. The ends were cut back, 0 bases at V and 5 bases at J, with 11 bases in the middle. The CDR3 runs 14 residues. Looked up from germline, CDR1 is SGDLS and CDR2 is YYNGEE. The CDR3 sequence is CASSVATGGYGYTF. The CDR3 nucleotides read TGTGCCAGCAGCGTAGCAACGGGAGGGTATGGCTACACCTTC.

The genes are TRBV10-3 and TRBJ2-1, with 12 positions matching TRBD2. The germline V gene has CDR1 ENHRY and CDR2 SYGVKD. This CDR3 comprises 19 residues. Germline trimming cut 7 bases from V and 0 bases from J; bases unmatched to any gene: 13. The CDR3: CAINGQGASGRASYNEQFF. CDR3 nucleotides: TGTGCCATCAATGGGCAGGGGGCTAGCGGGAGGGCCTCCTACAATGAGCAGTTCTTC.

The rearrangement uses TRBV29-1 and TRBJ1-1; the D gene is possibly TRBD1 (5 bases). CDR3 size: 13 residues. CDR1 and CDR2 from the germline V gene are SQVTM and ANQGSEA. The V gene lost 7 bases and the J gene lost 1 base, with 13 bases spanning the gap. In nucleotides, the CDR3 is TGCAGCGCTGGGACTCCCAGGAACACTGAAGCTTTCTTT. Its translation is CSAGTPRNTEAFF.

This chain links TRBV9 with TRBJ2-1; 13 nucleotides match TRBD2. The V segment lost 3 bases and the J segment 7 bases; nucleotides outside the gene matches: 4. The CDR3 covers 15 residues. The germline V gene encodes CDR1 SGDLS and CDR2 YYNGEE. The CDR3 region is CASSGLAGGRNEQFF. CDR3 nucleotides: TGTGCCAGCAGCGGACTAGCGGGAGGACGAAATGAGCAGTTCTTC.

The V gene is TRBV13, the J gene TRBJ2-1, with a weak D call TRBD2 (6 bases). Trimming stripped 5 bases from V and 10 bases from J, with 12 bases between. The CDR3 spans 12 residues. CDR1 is PRHDT and CDR2 is FYEKMQ in the germline V gene (reference sequence). The CDR3 DNA is TGTGCCAGCAGCCCCTTGGCGGGGGAGCAGTTCTTC. This translates into CASSPLAGEQFF.

V usage is TRBV5-1 and J usage is TRBJ2-1; D is perhaps TRBD1 (6 bases). The V end was cut by 1 base, the J end by 9 bases, with 14 bases between. Germline V gene data show CDR1 as SGHRS and CDR2 as YFSETQ. This CDR3 region has 14 residues. This CDR3 is CASSLLRLGGEQFF. The CDR3 DNA sequence: TGCGCCAGCAGCTTGCTCCGGCTAGGGGGTGAGCAGTTCTTC. The whole variable domain, filled in from reference TRBV5-1 and TRBJ2-1, reads KAGVTQTPRYLIKTRGQQVTLSCSPISGHRSVSWYQQTPGQGLQFLFEYFSETQRNKGNFPGRFSGRQFSNSRSEMNVSTLELGDSALYLCASSLLRLGGEQFFGPGTRLTVL.

The V and J genes are TRBV6-5 and TRBJ2-2; 8 bases align to TRBD2. The CDR3 is made up of 14 amino acids. After removal of 7 bases from V and 6 bases from J, the junction contained 7 bases not matched to a gene. Germline CDR1 and CDR2: MNHEY and SVGAGI. This CDR3 is CASTPQTSAGELFF. The CDR3, as DNA: TGTGCCAGCACCCCTCAGACTAGCGCCGGGGAGCTGTTTTTT.

The chain couples TRBV7-9 to TRBJ2-7; TRBD2 agrees at 7 bases. With V trimmed by 5 bases and J by 6 bases, 4 bases remained unmatched. Germline V CDR1 and CDR2: SEHNR, FQNEAQ (reference sequence). CDR3 size: 12 residues. In DNA form, the CDR3 reads TGTGCCAGCAGCCGCGGGGGTAGCGAGCAGTACTTC. Protein product: CASSRGGSEQYF.

This clone was observed once. The chain employs TRBV4-3 and TRBJ1-2, with D hard to call. CDR3 length equals 15 residues. Trimming stripped 0 bases from V and 4 bases from J, with 12 bases between. From germline, CDR1 is LGHNA and CDR2 YSLEER. CDR3 sequence reads: CASSQETGRTYGYTF. The CDR3 bases are TGCGCCAGCAGCCAAGAAACGGGAAGAACCTATGGCTACACCTTC.